Listed below are T cell receptor beta chains from one sample, sequenced in a study of a mutant IDH1 vaccine in newly diagnosed glioma. The antigens for these receptors are not known. Repertoires were generated with immunoSEQ multiplex PCR, while TCRdb's copy carries only in-frame clones and drops some. There are tens of thousands of clones in the sample; 70% to 90% occur only once, and around 1.7% lies in the top ten. The specimen comprised PBMCs, sampled from a glioma patient whose treatment included an IDH1 peptide vaccine. These receptors originate from a man between 40 and 49 years old with glioma. Each CDR3 is given with its conserved first and last residue. Each record gives: J gene, V gene, CDR3 length, CDR3 protein.

>TRBJ1-4|TRBV6-1|14
CASSERGREEKLFF
>TRBJ2-6|TRBV5-6|14
CASSSSSGANVLTF
>TRBJ2-5|TRBV6-5|15
CASSSFGTGKETQYF
>TRBJ2-5|TRBV19|15
CASSPRRDSQETQYF
>TRBJ1-2|TRBV11-2|14
CASSLVGQDYGYTF
>TRBJ1-1|TRBV4-2|13
CASSQDGRAEAFF
>TRBJ1-5|TRBV28|16
CASSFSDSYSNQPQHF
>TRBJ2-2|TRBV9|11
CASSVSGELFF
>TRBJ1-4|TRBV5-1|16
CASSSGTGQQNEKLFF
>TRBJ2-3|TRBV29-1|12
CSVDSGLDTQYF
>TRBJ1-1|TRBV21-1|19
CASSKKWKETDRAHTEAFF
>TRBJ1-3|TRBV5-1|16
CASSSSGEEAGNTIYF
>TRBJ2-3|TRBV2|13
CASSDGTSDTQYF
>TRBJ2-6|TRBV27|17
CASSYRTGGSGANVLTF
>TRBJ1-3|TRBV6-7|15
CASSVKRGGGNTIYF
>TRBJ2-1|TRBV28|16
CASSFPQSSGRNEQFF
>TRBJ1-1|TRBV7-9|14
CASSAGGGNTEAFF
>TRBJ2-1|TRBV9|14
CASSGYSSYNEQFF
>TRBJ2-4|TRBV10-1|18
CARRRGGFLVLAKNIQYF
>TRBJ1-4|TRBV6-5|9
CARGEKLFF
>TRBJ2-7|TRBV27|15
CASSLTGHFSYEQYF
>TRBJ1-2|TRBV29-1|14
CSVRPGTGGYGYTF
>TRBJ2-3|TRBV5-1|16
CASSVGLAGSTDTQYF
>TRBJ1-4|TRBV6-5|15
CASSYSRQGDEKLFF
>TRBJ2-7|TRBV10-3|13
CAISGTFQDEQYF
>TRBJ2-5|TRBV19|13
CASSIDRGETQYF
>TRBJ2-7|TRBV9|17
CASSVDIAGVSGSEQYF
>TRBJ2-7|TRBV7-9|16
CASIFSLFGEPGEQYF
>TRBJ1-1|TRBV6-5|15
CASSGSGVLGAEAFF
>TRBJ1-5|TRBV2|16
CASSSLGPGGNQPQHF